This is a list of T cell receptor beta chains from one sample in a study of graft-versus-host responses after intestinal transplantation. Repertoires were generated with immunoSEQ multiplex PCR, while TCRdb's copy carries only in-frame clones and drops some. Of under 7,000 clones in the sample, roughly 80% were seen once. The sequencing here drew on ileum tissue, taken approximately 33 weeks after intestinal transplant. The origin of the receptors is a human patient who received an intestinal transplant, so some T cells may come from the graft donor. CDR3s include the opening cysteine and the closing phenylalanine or tryptophan. A D gene is named only where the DNA matches it firmly. Size tells how often a clone was seen (once, few, many) or the class of an expanded clone, and some rows leave it out.

j_call	d_call	clone_size	cdr3_length	v_call	cdr3_nt	cdr3_aa
TRBJ2-1	TRBD1	NA	22	TRBV14	TGTGCCAGCAGCCATAATCCGGGAAGTGCCTTAAACCGGGACAGGGGCTACAATGAGCAGTTCTTC	CASSHNPGSALNRDRGYNEQFF
TRBJ2-5	NA	NA	14	TRBV6-5	TGTGCCAGCAGTCTAGACTACAAAAAAGAGACCCAGTACTTC	CASSLDYKKETQYF
TRBJ2-3	TRBD2	NA	16	TRBV5-1	TGCGCCAGCAGCGCGGGGACTAGCGGAAGCACAGATACGCAGTATTTT	CASSAGTSGSTDTQYF
TRBJ2-5	NA	NA	11	TRBV2	TGTGCCAGCAGTGAATCCCAGACCCAGTACTTC	CASSESQTQYF
TRBJ1-6	NA	once	16	TRBV25-1	TGTGCCAGCAGTGAATTTGAAGGGGTGTACCATTCACCCCTCCACTTT	CASSEFEGVYHSPLHF
TRBJ1-6	TRBD1	NA	13	TRBV4-1	TGTGCCGCAGGGGGACAGGAAAATTCACCCCTCCACTTT	CAAGGQENSPLHF
TRBJ1-4	TRBD1	NA	16	TRBV11-3	TGTGCCAGCAGCTTAGGAGGACAGGGTGGCGATGAAAAACTGTTTTTT	CASSLGGQGGDEKLFF
TRBJ2-7	NA	NA	12	TRBV14	TGTGCCAGCAGCCAAGAGCGGACGGTCCAGTACTTC	CASSQERTVQYF
TRBJ2-7	NA	NA	17	TRBV4-2	TGTGCCAGCAGCCGAGCGGAGGGATCTGGGACAAGCTACGAGCAGTACTTC	CASSRAEGSGTSYEQYF
TRBJ2-2	TRBD1	NA	16	TRBV29-1	TGCAGCGTGGGGTTGCGGACAGGGGGGGGCACCGGGGAGCTGTTTTTT	CSVGLRTGGGTGELFF
TRBJ2-7	NA	NA	15	TRBV4-1	TGTGCCAGCAGCCAAGATTTGGCGGTCTCCTACGAGCAGTACTTC	CASSQDLAVSYEQYF
TRBJ1-6	NA	NA	13	TRBV11-3	TGTGCCAGCAGCTTGACAGATAATTCACCCCTCCACTTT	CASSLTDNSPLHF
TRBJ1-2	TRBD1	NA	15	TRBV27	TGTGCCAGCAGTTTAGGCCAGGGGGCAAGTTATGGCTACACCTTC	CASSLGQGASYGYTF
TRBJ1-2	NA	few	14	TRBV7-9	TGTGCCAGCAGCTTAACCCCAAGCCCCAATGGCTACACCTTC	CASSLTPSPNGYTF
TRBJ2-5	TRBD2	NA	17	TRBV18	TGTGCCAGCTCACTCAACCTCCTAGCGGGGGGGCTCGAGACCCAGTACTTC	CASSLNLLAGGLETQYF
TRBJ1-1	TRBD1	few	15	TRBV6-5	TGTGCCAGCAGTTACACTTCCGGGACAGGGTCTGAAGCTTTCTTT	CASSYTSGTGSEAFF
TRBJ2-7	TRBD2	NA	16	TRBV7-2	TGTGCCAGCAGCCAAGAGACTAGCCCTATAGGGTACGAGCAGTACTTC	CASSQETSPIGYEQYF
TRBJ2-6	NA	NA	16	TRBV10-3	TGTGCCATCAGTGAGGAGGGAGCCTCTGGGGCCAACGTCCTGACTTTC	CAISEEGASGANVLTF
TRBJ2-2	TRBD2	NA	21	TRBV5-1	TGCGCCAGCAGCTCGATTCTCCCGCCTAGCGGGGGGCGTGGGGATACCGGGGAGCTGTTTTTT	CASSSILPPSGGRGDTGELFF
TRBJ2-3	NA	NA	15	TRBV4-3	TGCGCCAGCAGCCTTACTTTAGGGGACCCAGATACGCAGTATTTT	CASSLTLGDPDTQYF
TRBJ1-5	TRBD1	NA	12	TRBV19	TGTGCCAGTAGACAGGGGAATCAGCCCCAGCATTTT	CASRQGNQPQHF
TRBJ1-2	TRBD1	NA	15	TRBV6-5	TGTGCCAGCAGTAGCCCCGGGACAGGAATCTATGGCTACACCTTC	CASSSPGTGIYGYTF
TRBJ2-3	TRBD2	NA	17	TRBV9	TGTGCCAGCAGCGCCGGACTGAGGACTAGCGGGGGGGATACGCAGTATTTT	CASSAGLRTSGGDTQYF
TRBJ2-7	NA	NA	10	TRBV6-6	TGTGCCATCAGCTCCTACGAGCAGTACTTC	CAISSYEQYF
TRBJ2-5	TRBD2	NA	17	TRBV5-1	TGCGCCAGCAGTTTGGCCGAGATAGCGGGGTACCAAGAGACCCAGTACTTC	CASSLAEIAGYQETQYF
TRBJ2-4	NA	once	13	TRBV4-2	TGTGCCAGCAGCTTGGTGGCCAAAAACATTCAGTACTTC	CASSLVAKNIQYF
TRBJ1-1	NA	NA	13	TRBV7-6	TGTGCCAGCAGCTTACAGGAAAACACTGAAGCTTTCTTT	CASSLQENTEAFF
TRBJ1-6	NA	NA	11	TRBV6-1	TGTGCCAGCAGTGATTTTGCACCCCTCCACTTT	CASSDFAPLHF
TRBJ1-5	NA	NA	17	TRBV5-6	TGTGCCAGCAGCTTGAATTTAATGGGCGAAGGCAATCAGCCCCAGCATTTT	CASSLNLMGEGNQPQHF
TRBJ2-5	NA	NA	14	TRBV15	TGTGCCACCAGCACCATGGACAGTCAAGAGACCCAGTACTTC	CATSTMDSQETQYF
TRBJ2-1	TRBD1	few	16	TRBV9	TGTGCCCGCAGCGAGGGGGCGGGCGCCGCCGGGAATGAGCAGTTCTTC	CARSEGAGAAGNEQFF
TRBJ2-5	TRBD2	few	16	TRBV30	TGTGCCTGGACTCTGGGGGTAGCGGGGGGACGCGAGACCCAGTACTTC	CAWTLGVAGGRETQYF
TRBJ2-1	NA	NA	12	TRBV7-9	TGTGCCAGCAGCTGGACAGACAATGAGCAGTTCTTC	CASSWTDNEQFF
TRBJ2-3	NA	NA	14	TRBV30	TGTGCCTGGAGTAAAAGGGGGATGGGGGATACGCAGTATTTT	CAWSKRGMGDTQYF
TRBJ1-6	NA	NA	16	TRBV19	TGTGCCAGTAGTATGATGGGCGGACTCGCAAGCTCACCCCTCCACTTT	CASSMMGGLASSPLHF
TRBJ1-5	NA	few	15	TRBV11-3	TGTGCCAGCAGCTTGAGCGACAGCAGCAATCAGCCCCAGCATTTT	CASSLSDSSNQPQHF
TRBJ1-5	TRBD1	NA	16	TRBV6-6	TGTGCCATTTCGGACAGGCTAGTACGGGAAAATCAGCCCCAGCATTTT	CAISDRLVRENQPQHF
TRBJ2-1	TRBD2	NA	17	TRBV5-1	TGCGCCAGCAGCTTTTTGGCTAGCGGAGGGCTTTACAATGAGCAGTTCTTC	CASSFLASGGLYNEQFF
TRBJ2-5	NA	NA	14	TRBV11-1	TGTGCCAGCAGCTTGAGCGGAGGCAAAGAGACCCAGTACTTC	CASSLSGGKETQYF
TRBJ1-2	NA	NA	16	TRBV4-1	TGCGCCAGCAGCCAAGAGGGGGCTCAGAGAAACTATGGCTACACCTTC	CASSQEGAQRNYGYTF
TRBJ1-4	NA	once	16	TRBV5-1	TGCGCCAGCAGCCCCCCGCTGGGGGCGGGGGGGGAAAAACTGTTTTTT	CASSPPLGAGGEKLFF
TRBJ1-1	NA	NA	13	TRBV7-7	TGTGCCAGCAGCTTACAGGAAAACACTGAAGCTTTCTTT	CASSLQENTEAFF
TRBJ2-5	NA	NA	11	TRBV5-1	TGCGCCAGCAGCACCCAAGAGACCCAGTACTTC	CASSTQETQYF
TRBJ1-2	NA	NA	11	TRBV28	TGTGCCAGCAGTTTCTCTGAGGGCTACACCTTC	CASSFSEGYTF
TRBJ1-5	TRBD1	NA	14	TRBV6-1	TGTGCCAGCAGTGAAGGGACAGGGTATCAGCCCCAGCATTTT	CASSEGTGYQPQHF
TRBJ1-1	NA	NA	14	TRBV5-1	TGCGCCAGCAGCCGGCAGGGCCTGAACACTGAAGCTTTCTTT	CASSRQGLNTEAFF
TRBJ1-1	TRBD1	once	16	TRBV9	TGTGCCAGCAGCGTAGAAGGGACAGCCTCCAACACTGAAGCTTTCTTT	CASSVEGTASNTEAFF
TRBJ2-2	NA	NA	15	TRBV7-3	TGTGCCAGCAGCTTGAATACAGCGAACACCGGGGAGCTGTTTTTT	CASSLNTANTGELFF
TRBJ1-5	TRBD1	few	14	TRBV30	TGTGCCTGGAGTCTGGGACAGGGAAATCAGCCCCAGCATTTT	CAWSLGQGNQPQHF
TRBJ2-1	TRBD2	once	15	TRBV6-5	TGTGCCAGCAGTTTTGCGGGGGGGCCGAACAATGAGCAGTTCTTC	CASSFAGGPNNEQFF
TRBJ2-1	TRBD1	NA	16	TRBV19	TGTGCCAGTAGTATTGGTGTCGGGACAGGACTTAATGAGCAGTTCTTC	CASSIGVGTGLNEQFF
TRBJ1-5	NA	large	15	TRBV7-8	TGTGCCAGCAGCTTGAGCGACAGCAGCAATCAGCCCCAGCATTTT	CASSLSDSSNQPQHF
TRBJ2-2	TRBD2	NA	20	TRBV7-3	TGTGCCAGCAGCTTCCGACGACTTAAGCGGGGGCTCGGCGACACCGGGGAGCTGTTTTTT	CASSFRRLKRGLGDTGELFF